This T cell receptor beta chain stems from a study of STAT3 mutations in large granular lymphocyte leukemia. Study-wide points: Persisting codominant clonotypes may have hidden a small pathogenic clone. Sampling intervals varied between patients and samples. At least one immunodominant TCR beta clonotype appeared in every T-cell large granular lymphocyte leukemia patient. In about 30% of the 18 patients, new TCR clonotypes emerged after therapy.

The CDR3 is 13 residues long. V shed 6 bases and J shed 0 bases, with 9 bases lying between them. Germline V CDR1 and CDR2: SGDLS, YYNGEE. Average productive template count per sample was roughly 40,000. TCRdb's copy holds only in-frame clones and misses some; the assay was immunoSEQ multiplex PCR. The sample lists 2,000 to 3,000 clones, about 53% seen once, with 75% to 85% in the top ten. This clone appeared a few times. Its specificity is not known. V gene TRBV9 combines with J gene TRBJ1-1; D unresolved. The sequenced material came from peripheral blood mononuclear cells. The sequence was obtained from a man aged 55 to 69 with T-cell large granular lymphocyte leukemia. Some clones in this sample may be carry-over from other donors' samples. The CDR3 loop reads CASTREVNTEAFF. For the CDR3, the DNA is TGTGCCAGCACTCGAGAAGTGAACACTGAAGCTTTCTTT.